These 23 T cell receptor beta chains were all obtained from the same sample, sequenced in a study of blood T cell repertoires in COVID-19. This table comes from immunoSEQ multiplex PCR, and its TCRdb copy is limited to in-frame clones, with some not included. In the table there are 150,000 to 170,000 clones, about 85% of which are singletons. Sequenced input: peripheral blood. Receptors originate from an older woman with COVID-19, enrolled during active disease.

CDR3 in DNA: TGTGCCAGCAGCTCCGCTAGGGGAGGCGGCGGCTACACCTTC. This sequence encodes CASSSARGGGGYTF. The J gene is TRBJ1-2, the V gene TRBV7-6, with D possibly being TRBD1 (5 bases). Germline V gives CDR1 SGHVS, CDR2 FNYEAQ. V was trimmed by 4 bases and J by 8 bases, leaving 17 bases between them. This CDR3 region has 14 residues.

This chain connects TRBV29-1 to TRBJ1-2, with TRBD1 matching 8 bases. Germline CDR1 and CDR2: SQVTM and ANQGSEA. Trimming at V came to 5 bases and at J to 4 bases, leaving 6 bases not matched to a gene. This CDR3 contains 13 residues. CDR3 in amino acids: CSVPLGQGYGYTF. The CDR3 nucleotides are TGCAGCGTTCCTCTTGGACAGGGCTATGGCTACACCTTC.

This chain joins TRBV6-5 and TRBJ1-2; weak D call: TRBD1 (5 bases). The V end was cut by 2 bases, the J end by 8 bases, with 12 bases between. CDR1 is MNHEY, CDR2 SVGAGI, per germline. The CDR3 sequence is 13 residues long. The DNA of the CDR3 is TGTGCCAGCAGTTACGGCAGGGTACGGGGCTACACCTTC. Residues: CASSYGRVRGYTF.

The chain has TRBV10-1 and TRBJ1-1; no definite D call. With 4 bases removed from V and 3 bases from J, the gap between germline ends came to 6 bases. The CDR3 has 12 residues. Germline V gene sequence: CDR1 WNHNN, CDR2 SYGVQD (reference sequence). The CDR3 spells CASSGAYTEAFF. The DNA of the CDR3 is TGCGCCAGCAGTGGAGCTTACACTGAAGCTTTCTTT.

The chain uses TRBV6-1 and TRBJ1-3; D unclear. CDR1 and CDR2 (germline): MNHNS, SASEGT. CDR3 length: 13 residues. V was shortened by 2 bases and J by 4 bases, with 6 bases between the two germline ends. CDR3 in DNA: TGTGCCAGCAGTGAATCTAGCGGAAACACCATATATTTT. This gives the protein CASSESSGNTIYF.

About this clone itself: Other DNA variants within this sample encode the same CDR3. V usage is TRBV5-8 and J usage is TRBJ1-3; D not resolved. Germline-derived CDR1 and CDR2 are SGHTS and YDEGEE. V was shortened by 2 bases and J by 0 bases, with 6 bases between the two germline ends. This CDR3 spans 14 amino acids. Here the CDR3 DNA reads TGTGCCAGCAGCTTCCGGGACTCTGGAAACACCATATATTTT. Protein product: CASSFRDSGNTIYF.

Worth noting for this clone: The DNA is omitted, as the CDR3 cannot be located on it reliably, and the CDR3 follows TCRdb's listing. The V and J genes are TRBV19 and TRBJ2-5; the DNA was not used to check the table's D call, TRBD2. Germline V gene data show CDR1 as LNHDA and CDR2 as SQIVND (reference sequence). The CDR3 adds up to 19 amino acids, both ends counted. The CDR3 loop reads CASSNPQAGGIFGQETQYF.

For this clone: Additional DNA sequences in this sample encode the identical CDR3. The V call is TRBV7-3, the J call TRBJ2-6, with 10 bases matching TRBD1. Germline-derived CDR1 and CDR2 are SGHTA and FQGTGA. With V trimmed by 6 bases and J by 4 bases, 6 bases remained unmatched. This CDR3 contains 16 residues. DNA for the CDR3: TGTGCCAGCAGGCCGACAGGGGGCGGGGGGGCCAACGTCCTGACTTTC. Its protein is CASRPTGGGGANVLTF.

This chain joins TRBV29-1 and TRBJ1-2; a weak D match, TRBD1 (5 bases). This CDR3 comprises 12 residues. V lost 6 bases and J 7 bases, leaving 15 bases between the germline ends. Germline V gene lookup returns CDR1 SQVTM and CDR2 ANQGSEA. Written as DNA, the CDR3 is TGCAGCGTGGGGGGGATACCGTTTGGCTACACCTTC. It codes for CSVGGIPFGYTF.

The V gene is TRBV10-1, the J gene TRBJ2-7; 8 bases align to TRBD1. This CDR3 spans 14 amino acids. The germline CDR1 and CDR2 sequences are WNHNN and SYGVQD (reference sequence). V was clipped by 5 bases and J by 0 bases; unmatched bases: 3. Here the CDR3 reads CASSWGTGSYEQYV. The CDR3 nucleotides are TGCGCCAGCAGTTGGGGGACAGGCTCCTACGAGCAGTACGTC.

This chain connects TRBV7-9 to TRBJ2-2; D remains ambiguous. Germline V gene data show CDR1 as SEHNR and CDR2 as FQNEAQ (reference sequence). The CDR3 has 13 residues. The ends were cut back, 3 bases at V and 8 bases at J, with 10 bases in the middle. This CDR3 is CASSFYQAGELFF. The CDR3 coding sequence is TGTGCCAGCAGCTTCTATCAAGCTGGGGAGCTGTTTTTT.

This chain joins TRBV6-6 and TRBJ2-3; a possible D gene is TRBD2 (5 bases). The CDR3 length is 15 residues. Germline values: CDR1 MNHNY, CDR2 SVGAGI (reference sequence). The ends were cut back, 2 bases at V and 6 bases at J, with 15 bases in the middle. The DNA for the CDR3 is TGTGCCAGCAGTTACGAAGGGAGTTCAAGGGATACGCAGTATTTT. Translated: CASSYEGSSRDTQYF.

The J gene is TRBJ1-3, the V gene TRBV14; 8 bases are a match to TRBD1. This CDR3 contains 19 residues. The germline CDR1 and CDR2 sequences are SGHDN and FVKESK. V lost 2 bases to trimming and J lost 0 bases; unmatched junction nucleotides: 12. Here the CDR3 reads CASSQRWTGLRHSGNTIYF. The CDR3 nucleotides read TGTGCCAGCAGCCAAAGGTGGACAGGGCTACGGCACTCTGGAAACACCATATATTTT.

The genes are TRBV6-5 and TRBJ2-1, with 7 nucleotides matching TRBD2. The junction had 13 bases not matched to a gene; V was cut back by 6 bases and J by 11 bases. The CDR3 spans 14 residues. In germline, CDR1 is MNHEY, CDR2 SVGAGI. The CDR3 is CASRRDYNTMKQFF. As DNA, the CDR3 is TGTGCCAGCAGACGGGACTACAATACAATGAAGCAGTTCTTC.

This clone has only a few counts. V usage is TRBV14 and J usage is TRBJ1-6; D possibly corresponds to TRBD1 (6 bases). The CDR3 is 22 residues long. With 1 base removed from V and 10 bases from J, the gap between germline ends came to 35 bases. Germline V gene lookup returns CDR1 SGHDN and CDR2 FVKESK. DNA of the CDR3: TGTGCCAGCAGCCAAGTACCCCCTAGCATATCCGGGACACGCGCTAGAGAGTCACCCCTCCACTTT. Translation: CASSQVPPSISGTRARESPLHF.

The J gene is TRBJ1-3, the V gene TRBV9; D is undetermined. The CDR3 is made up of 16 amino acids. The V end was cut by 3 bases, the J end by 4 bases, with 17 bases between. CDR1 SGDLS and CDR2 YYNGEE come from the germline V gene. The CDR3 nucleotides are TGTGCCAGCAGCGGTCCGTCCCGTACACCCGGAAACACCATATATTTT. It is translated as CASSGPSRTPGNTIYF.

CDR3 protein: CASSAGDTQYF. The DNA for the CDR3 is TGCGCCAGCAGTGCCGGAGATACGCAGTATTTT. V gene TRBV10-1 combines with J gene TRBJ2-3; no clear D. The CDR3 contains 11 residues. Trimming stripped 4 bases from V and 5 bases from J, with 4 bases between. CDR1 WNHNN and CDR2 SYGVQD come from the germline V gene (reference sequence).

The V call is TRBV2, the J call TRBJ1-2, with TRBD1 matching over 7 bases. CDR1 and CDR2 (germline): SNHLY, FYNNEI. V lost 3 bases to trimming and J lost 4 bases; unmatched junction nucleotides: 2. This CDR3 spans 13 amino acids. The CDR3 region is CASSDGTAYGYTF. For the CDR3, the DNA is TGTGCCAGCAGTGACGGGACAGCCTATGGCTACACCTTC.

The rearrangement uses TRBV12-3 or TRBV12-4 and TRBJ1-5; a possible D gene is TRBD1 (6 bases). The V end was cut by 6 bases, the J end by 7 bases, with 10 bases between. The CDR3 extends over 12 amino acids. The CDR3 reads CASSPGDQPQHF. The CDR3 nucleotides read TGTGCCAGCAGCCCAGGGGACCAGCCCCAGCATTTT.

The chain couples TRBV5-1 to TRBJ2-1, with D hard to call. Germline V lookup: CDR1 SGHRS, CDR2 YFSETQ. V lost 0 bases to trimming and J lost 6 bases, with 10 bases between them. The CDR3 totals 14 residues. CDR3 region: CASSLALGFNEQFF. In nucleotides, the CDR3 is TGCGCCAGCAGCTTGGCGCTAGGATTCAATGAGCAGTTCTTC.

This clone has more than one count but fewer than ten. CDR3 in DNA: TGTGCCAGTAGTGCGACAGGGGGCGCGTTGGCCAAAAACATTCAGTACTTC. Amino acids: CASSATGGALAKNIQYF. The gene calls are TRBV19 and TRBJ2-4; 10 bases line up with TRBD1. The CDR3 consists of 17 residues. The V gene end was trimmed by 5 bases and the J gene end by 1 base; junction bases not matched to a gene: 8. Per the germline V gene, CDR1 is LNHDA and CDR2 is SQIVND (reference sequence).

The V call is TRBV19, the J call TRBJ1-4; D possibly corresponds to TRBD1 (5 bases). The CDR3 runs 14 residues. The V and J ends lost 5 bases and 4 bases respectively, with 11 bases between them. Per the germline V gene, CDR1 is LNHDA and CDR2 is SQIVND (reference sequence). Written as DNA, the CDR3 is TGTGCCAGTAGTGGTGTGACAGTTAATGAAAAACTGTTTTTT. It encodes CASSGVTVNEKLFF. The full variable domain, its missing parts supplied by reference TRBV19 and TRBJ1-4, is DGGITQSPKYLFRKEGQNVTLSCEQNLNHDAMYWYRQDPGQGLRLIYYSQIVNDFQKGDIAEGYSVSREKKESFPLTVTSAQKNPTAFYLCASSGVTVNEKLFFGSGTQLSVL.

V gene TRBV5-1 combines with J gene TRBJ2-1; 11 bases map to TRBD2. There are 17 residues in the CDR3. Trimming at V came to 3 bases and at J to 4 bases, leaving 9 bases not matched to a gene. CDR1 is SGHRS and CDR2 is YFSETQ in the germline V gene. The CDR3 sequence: CASSSSGLAVSYNEQFF. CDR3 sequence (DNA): TGCGCCAGCAGCTCTTCGGGACTAGCGGTCTCTTACAATGAGCAGTTCTTC.